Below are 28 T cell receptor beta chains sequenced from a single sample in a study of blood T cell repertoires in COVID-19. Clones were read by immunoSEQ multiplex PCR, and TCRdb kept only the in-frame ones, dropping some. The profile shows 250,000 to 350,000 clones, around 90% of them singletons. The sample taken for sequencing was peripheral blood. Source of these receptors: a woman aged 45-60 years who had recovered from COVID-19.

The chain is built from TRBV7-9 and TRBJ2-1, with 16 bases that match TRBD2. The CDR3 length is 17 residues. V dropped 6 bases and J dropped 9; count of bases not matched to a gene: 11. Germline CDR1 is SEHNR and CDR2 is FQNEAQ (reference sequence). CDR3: CASSSPGTSGRGSEQFF. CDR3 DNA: TGTGCCAGCAGTTCCCCCGGGACTAGCGGGAGGGGCAGTGAGCAGTTCTTC.

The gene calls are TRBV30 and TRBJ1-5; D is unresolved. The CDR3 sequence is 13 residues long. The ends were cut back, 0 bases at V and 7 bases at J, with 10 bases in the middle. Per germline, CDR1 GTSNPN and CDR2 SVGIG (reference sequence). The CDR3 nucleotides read TGTGCCTGGAGTGTGGGAGCACGCCAGCCCCAGCATTTT. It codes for CAWSVGARQPQHF.

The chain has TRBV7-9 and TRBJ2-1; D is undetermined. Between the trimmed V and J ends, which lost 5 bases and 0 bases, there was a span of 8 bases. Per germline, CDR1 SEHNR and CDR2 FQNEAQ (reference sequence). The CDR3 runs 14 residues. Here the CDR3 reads CASSERSSYNEQFF. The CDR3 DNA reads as TGTGCCAGCAGCGAGCGTTCCTCCTACAATGAGCAGTTCTTC.

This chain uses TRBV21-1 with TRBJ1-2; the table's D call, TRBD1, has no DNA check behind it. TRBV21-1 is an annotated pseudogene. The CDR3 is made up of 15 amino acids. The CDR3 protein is CASSRGTGGTAGYTF. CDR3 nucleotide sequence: TGTGCCAGCAGCAGAGGGACAGGGGGTACAGCTGGCTACACCTTC.

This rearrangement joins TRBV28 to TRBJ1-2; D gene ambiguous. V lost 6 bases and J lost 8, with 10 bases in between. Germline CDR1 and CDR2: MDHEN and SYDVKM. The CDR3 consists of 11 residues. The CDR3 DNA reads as TGTGCCAGCAGCCGATCGGGGGGCTACACCTTC. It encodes CASSRSGGYTF.

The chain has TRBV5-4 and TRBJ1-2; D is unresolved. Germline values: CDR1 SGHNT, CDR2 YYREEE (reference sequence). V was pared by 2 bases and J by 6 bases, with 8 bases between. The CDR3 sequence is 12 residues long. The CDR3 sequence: CASSFGGNGYTF. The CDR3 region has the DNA TGTGCCAGCAGCTTTGGAGGGAATGGCTACACCTTC.

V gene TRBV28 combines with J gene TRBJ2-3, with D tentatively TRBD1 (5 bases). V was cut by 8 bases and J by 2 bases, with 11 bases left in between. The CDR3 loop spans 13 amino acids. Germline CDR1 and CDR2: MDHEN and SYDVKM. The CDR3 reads CASDSTATDTQYF. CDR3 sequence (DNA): TGTGCCAGCGACTCGACAGCCACAGATACGCAGTATTTT. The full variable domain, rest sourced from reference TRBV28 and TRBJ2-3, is DVKVTQSSRYLVKRTGEKVFLECVQDMDHENMFWYRQDPGLGLRLIYFSYDVKMKEKGDIPEGYSVSREKKERFSLILESASTNQTSMYLCASDSTATDTQYFGPGTRLTVL.

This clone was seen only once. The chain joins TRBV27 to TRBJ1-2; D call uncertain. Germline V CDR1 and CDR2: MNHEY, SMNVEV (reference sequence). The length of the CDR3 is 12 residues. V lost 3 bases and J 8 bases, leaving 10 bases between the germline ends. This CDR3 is CASSFRGLGYTF. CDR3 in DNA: TGTGCCAGCAGTTTTCGGGGTCTGGGCTACACCTTC.

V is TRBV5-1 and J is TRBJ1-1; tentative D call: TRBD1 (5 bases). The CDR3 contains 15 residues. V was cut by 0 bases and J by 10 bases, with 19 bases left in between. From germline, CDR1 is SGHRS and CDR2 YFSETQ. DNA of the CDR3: TGCGCCAGCAGCTTGGGAAGACAGTCAATGGAGGGAGCTTTCTTT. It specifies CASSLGRQSMEGAFF.

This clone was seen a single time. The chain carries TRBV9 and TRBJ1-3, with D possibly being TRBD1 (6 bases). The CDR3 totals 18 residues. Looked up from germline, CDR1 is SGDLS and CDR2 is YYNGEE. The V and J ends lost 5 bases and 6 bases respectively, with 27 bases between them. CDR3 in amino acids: CASSLPQNTGTSQNTIYF. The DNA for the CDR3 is TGTGCCAGCAGTCTCCCCCAGAATACCGGGACAAGTCAAAACACCATATATTTT.

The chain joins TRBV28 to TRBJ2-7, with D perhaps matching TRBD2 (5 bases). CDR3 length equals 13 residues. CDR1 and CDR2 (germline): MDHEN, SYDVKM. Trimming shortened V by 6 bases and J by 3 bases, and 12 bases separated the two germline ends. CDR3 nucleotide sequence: TGTGCCAGCAGCCGGATTACTAGCTACGAGCAGTACTTC. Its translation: CASSRITSYEQYF.

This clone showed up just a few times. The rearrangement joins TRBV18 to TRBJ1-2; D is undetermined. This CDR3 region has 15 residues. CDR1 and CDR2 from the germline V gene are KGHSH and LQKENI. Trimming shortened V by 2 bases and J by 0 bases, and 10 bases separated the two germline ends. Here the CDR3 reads CASSPIADSNYGYTF. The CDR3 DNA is TGTGCCAGCTCACCAATTGCGGATTCTAACTATGGCTACACCTTC.

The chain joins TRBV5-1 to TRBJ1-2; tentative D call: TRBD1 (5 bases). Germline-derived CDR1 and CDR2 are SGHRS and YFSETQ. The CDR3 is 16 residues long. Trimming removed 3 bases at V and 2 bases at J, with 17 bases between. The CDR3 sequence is CASSSPTTDPNYGYTF. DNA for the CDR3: TGCGCCAGCAGCTCCCCAACGACAGACCCAAACTATGGCTACACCTTC.

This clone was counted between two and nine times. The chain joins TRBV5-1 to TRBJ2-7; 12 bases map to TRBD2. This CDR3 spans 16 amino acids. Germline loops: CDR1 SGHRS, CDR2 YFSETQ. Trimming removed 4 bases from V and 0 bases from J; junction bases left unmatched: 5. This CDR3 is CASSRGTSGFSYEQYF. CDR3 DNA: TGCGCCAGCAGCAGGGGGACTAGCGGGTTCTCCTACGAGCAGTACTTC.

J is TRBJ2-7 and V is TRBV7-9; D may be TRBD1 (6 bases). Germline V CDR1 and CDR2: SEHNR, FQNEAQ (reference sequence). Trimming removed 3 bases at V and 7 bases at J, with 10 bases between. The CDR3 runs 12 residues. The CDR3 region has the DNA TGTGCCAGCAGCTTGCGGCAGGGGGAGCAGTACTTC. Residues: CASSLRQGEQYF.

The CDR3 DNA is TGTGCCAGCAGTTACGGGGGCCTCGTCCATGAGCAGTTCTTC. Protein product: CASSYGGLVHEQFF. The V call is TRBV6-2 or TRBV6-3, the J call TRBJ2-1, with a possible D match to TRBD1 (6 bases). Germline values: CDR1 MNHEY, CDR2 SVGEGT. The CDR3 totals 14 residues. The V end was cut by 2 bases, the J end by 8 bases, with 13 bases between.

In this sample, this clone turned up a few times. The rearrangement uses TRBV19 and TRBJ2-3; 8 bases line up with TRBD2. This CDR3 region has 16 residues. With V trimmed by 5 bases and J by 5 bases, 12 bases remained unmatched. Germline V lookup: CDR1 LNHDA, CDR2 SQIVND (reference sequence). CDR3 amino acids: CASSSLDGGAVDTQYF. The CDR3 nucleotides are TGTGCCAGTAGTTCTCTCGACGGGGGGGCAGTAGATACGCAGTATTTT. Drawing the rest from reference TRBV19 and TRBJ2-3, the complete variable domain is DGGITQSPKYLFRKEGQNVTLSCEQNLNHDAMYWYRQDPGQGLRLIYYSQIVNDFQKGDIAEGYSVSREKKESFPLTVTSAQKNPTAFYLCASSSLDGGAVDTQYFGPGTRLTVL.

CDR3 sequence: CTSSQRRDNSYNSPLHF. CDR3 bases: TGCACCAGCAGCCAACGACGGGACAACAGCTATAATTCACCCCTCCACTTT. The chain recombines TRBV1 with TRBJ1-6; the table gives TRBD1 as D, unverified against the DNA. TRBV1 is reported as a pseudogene. The CDR3 covers 17 residues.

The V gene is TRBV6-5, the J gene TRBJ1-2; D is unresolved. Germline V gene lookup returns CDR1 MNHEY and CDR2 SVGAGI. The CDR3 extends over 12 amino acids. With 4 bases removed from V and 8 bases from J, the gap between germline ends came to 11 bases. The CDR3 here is CASSFRAGGYTF. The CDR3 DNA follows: TGTGCCAGCAGTTTCCGCGCGGGGGGCTACACCTTC.

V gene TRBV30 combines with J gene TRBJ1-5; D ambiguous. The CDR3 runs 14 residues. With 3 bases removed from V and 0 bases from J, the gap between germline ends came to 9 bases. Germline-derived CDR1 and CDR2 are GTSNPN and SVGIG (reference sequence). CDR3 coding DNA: TGTGCCTGGAGCCCGTCCCGTAGCAATCAGCCCCAGCATTTT. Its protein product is CAWSPSRSNQPQHF.

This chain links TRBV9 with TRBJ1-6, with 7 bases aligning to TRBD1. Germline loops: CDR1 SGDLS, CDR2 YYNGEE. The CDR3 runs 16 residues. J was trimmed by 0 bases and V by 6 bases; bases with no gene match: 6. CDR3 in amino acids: CASTRGDSSYNSPLHF. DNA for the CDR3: TGTGCCAGCACCAGGGGGGACAGCTCCTATAATTCACCCCTCCACTTT.

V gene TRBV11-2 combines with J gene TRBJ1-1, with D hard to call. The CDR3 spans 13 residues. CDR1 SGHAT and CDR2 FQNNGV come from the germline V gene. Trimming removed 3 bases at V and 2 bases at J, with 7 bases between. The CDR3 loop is CASSLVRNTEAFF. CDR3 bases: TGTGCCAGCAGCTTGGTGAGAAACACTGAAGCTTTCTTT.

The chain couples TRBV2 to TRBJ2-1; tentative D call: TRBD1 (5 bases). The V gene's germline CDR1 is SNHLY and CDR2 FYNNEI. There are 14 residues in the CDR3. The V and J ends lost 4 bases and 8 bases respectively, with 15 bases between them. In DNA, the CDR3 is TGTGCCAGCAGTGTGATCACAGGTTCAGATGAGCAGTTCTTC. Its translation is CASSVITGSDEQFF.

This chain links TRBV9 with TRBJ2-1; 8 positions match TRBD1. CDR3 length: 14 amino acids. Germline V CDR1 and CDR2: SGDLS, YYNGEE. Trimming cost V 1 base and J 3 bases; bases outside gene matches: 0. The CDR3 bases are TGTGCCAGCAGCGTAACAGGGGGCTACAATGAGCAGTTCTTC. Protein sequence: CASSVTGGYNEQFF.

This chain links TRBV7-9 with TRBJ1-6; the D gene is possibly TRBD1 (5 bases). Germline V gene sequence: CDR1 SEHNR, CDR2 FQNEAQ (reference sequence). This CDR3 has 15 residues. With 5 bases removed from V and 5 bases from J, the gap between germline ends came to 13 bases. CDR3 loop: CASSPRGSDNSPLHF. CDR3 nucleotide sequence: TGTGCCAGCAGCCCTCGGGGGTCGGATAATTCACCCCTCCACTTT. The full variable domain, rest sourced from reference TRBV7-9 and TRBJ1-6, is DTGVSQNPRHKITKRGQNVTFRCDPISEHNRLYWYRQTLGQGPEFLTYFQNEAQLEKSRLLSDRFSAERPKGSFSTLEIQRTEQGDSAMYLCASSPRGSDNSPLHFGNGTRLTVT.

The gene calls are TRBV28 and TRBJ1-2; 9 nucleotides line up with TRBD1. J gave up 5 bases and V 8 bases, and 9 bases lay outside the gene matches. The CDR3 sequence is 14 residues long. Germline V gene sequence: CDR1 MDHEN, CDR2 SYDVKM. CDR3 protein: CASSSPGQGYGYTF. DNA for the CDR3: TGTGCCAGCTCCTCCCCGGGACAGGGATATGGCTACACCTTC.

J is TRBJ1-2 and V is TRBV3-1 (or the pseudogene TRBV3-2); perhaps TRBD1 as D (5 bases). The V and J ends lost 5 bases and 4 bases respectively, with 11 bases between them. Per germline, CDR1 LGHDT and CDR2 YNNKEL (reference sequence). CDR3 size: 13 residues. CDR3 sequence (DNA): TGTGCCAGCAGCTGGGAACAGGCCTATGGCTACACCTTC. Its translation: CASSWEQAYGYTF.

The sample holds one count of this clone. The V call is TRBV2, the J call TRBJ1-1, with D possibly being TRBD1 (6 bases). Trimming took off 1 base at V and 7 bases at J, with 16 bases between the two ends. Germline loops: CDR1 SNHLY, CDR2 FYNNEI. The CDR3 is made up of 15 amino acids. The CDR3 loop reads CASSEVNVRGREAFF. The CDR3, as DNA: TGTGCCAGCAGTGAAGTAAATGTCAGGGGTCGTGAAGCTTTCTTT.